These T cell receptor beta chains were read from a single sample in a study of CD8 T cells in Susac syndrome. Using its own MiXCR run on the immunoSEQ multiplex PCR reads, TCRdb lists one record per CDR3 protein. The sample contains 140,000 or so distinct CDR3 sequences, roughly 95% of which appear only once. Sequencing used CD4+ T cells from PBMCs. Receptors were obtained from a human donor with multiple sclerosis. Each CDR3 is given with its conserved first and last residue. Fields, in order: CDR3 protein, CDR3 DNA, V gene, clone size, CDR3 length, D gene, J gene. D genes are given only for firm matches. A row's size may be missing; if present it is once, few, many or a size class.

CDR3: CASSPPQGLGNYEQYF
DNA: TGTGCCAGCTCACCACCCCAGGGCTTAGGGAACTACGAGCAGTACTTC
V: TRBV18
size: once
length: 16
D: -
J: TRBJ2-7

CDR3: CSVERGLGEQYF
DNA: TGCAGCGTTGAGCGAGGCTTAGGCGAGCAGTACTTC
V: TRBV29-1
size: -
length: 12
D: -
J: TRBJ2-7

CDR3: CSASSYGGLTDTQYF
DNA: TGCAGTGCTTCCTCGTACGGAGGCCTCACAGATACGCAGTATTTT
V: TRBV20-1
size: once
length: 15
D: -
J: TRBJ2-3

CDR3: CASSQGLFEQYF
DNA: TGTGCCAGCAGCCAAGGGCTTTTCGAGCAGTACTTC
V: TRBV3-1
size: -
length: 12
D: -
J: TRBJ2-7

CDR3: CASSPAMGQANYGYTF
DNA: TGTGCCAGCAGCCCCGCGATGGGACAGGCTAACTATGGCTACACCTTC
V: TRBV9
size: -
length: 16
D: TRBD1
J: TRBJ1-2

CDR3: CASSPRGHNEQFF
DNA: TGTGCCAGCAGTCCTCGGGGCCACAATGAGCAGTTCTTC
V: TRBV12-3/TRBV12-4
size: -
length: 13
D: -
J: TRBJ2-1

CDR3: CASSFVAGPASTDTQYF
DNA: TGTGCCAGCAGTTTTGTAGCGGGGCCTGCTAGCACAGATACGCAGTATTTT
V: TRBV27
size: -
length: 17
D: TRBD2
J: TRBJ2-3

CDR3: CSVETRGDTQYF
DNA: TGCAGCGTTGAAACCCGAGGGGATACGCAGTATTTT
V: TRBV29-1
size: -
length: 12
D: -
J: TRBJ2-3

CDR3: CASSYGTSPGDTQYF
DNA: TGCGCCAGCAGCTACGGGACTAGCCCAGGAGATACGCAGTATTTT
V: TRBV5-1
size: -
length: 15
D: TRBD2
J: TRBJ2-3

CDR3: CASSRGAANQPQHF
DNA: TGTGCCAGCAGCCGGGGGGCAGCTAATCAGCCCCAGCATTTT
V: TRBV27
size: -
length: 14
D: -
J: TRBJ1-5

CDR3: CASSYSGQGRGEQYF
DNA: TGTGCCAGCAGTTACTCGGGACAGGGGAGAGGCGAGCAGTACTTC
V: TRBV27
size: once
length: 15
D: TRBD1
J: TRBJ2-7

CDR3: CASTRGGSTDTQYF
DNA: TGTGCCAGCACTCGGGGCGGGAGCACAGATACGCAGTATTTT
V: TRBV9
size: -
length: 14
D: -
J: TRBJ2-3

CDR3: CASSYSRPPKTEAFF
DNA: TGTGCCAGCAGTTACTCCCGACCGCCGAAGACTGAAGCTTTCTTT
V: TRBV6-2/TRBV6-3
size: -
length: 15
D: -
J: TRBJ1-1

CDR3: CSARENSYEQYF
DNA: TGCAGTGCTAGGGAAAATTCCTACGAGCAGTACTTC
V: TRBV20-1
size: few
length: 12
D: -
J: TRBJ2-7

CDR3: CASSQSWQIYNEQFF
DNA: TGCGCCAGCAGTCAATCGTGGCAGATCTACAATGAGCAGTTCTTC
V: TRBV23-1
size: -
length: 15
D: -
J: TRBJ2-1

CDR3: CSVEKFPTGELFF
DNA: TGCAGCGTTGAAAAATTCCCCACCGGGGAGCTGTTTTTT
V: TRBV29-1
size: -
length: 13
D: -
J: TRBJ2-2